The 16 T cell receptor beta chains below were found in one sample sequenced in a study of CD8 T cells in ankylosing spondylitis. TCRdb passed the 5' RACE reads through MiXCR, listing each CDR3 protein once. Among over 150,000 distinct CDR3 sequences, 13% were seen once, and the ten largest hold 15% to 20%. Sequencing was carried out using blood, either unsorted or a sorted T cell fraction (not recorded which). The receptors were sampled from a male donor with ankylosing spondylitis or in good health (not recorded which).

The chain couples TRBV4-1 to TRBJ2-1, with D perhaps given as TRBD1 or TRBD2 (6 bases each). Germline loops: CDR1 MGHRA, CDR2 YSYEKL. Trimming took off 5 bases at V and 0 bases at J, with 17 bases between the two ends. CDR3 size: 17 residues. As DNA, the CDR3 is TGCGCCAGCAGCGGAGGGGGGTCAGGGAGCTCCTACAATGAGCAGTTCTTC. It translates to CASSGGGSGSSYNEQFF.

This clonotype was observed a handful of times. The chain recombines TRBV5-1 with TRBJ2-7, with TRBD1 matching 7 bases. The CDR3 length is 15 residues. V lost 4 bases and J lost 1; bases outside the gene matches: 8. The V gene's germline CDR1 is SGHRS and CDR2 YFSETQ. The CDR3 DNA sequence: TGCGCCAGCAGCGTGCAGGGGGTTGGGTCCTACGAGCAGTACTTC. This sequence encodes CASSVQGVGSYEQYF.

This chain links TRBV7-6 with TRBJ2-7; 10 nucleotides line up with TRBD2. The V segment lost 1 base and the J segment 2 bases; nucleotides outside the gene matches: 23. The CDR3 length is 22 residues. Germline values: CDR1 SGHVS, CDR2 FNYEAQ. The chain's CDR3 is CASSLGAGLGLAADESAYEQYF. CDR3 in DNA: TGTGCCAGCAGCTTAGGGGCAGGCCTTGGACTAGCGGCGGACGAATCCGCCTACGAGCAGTACTTC.

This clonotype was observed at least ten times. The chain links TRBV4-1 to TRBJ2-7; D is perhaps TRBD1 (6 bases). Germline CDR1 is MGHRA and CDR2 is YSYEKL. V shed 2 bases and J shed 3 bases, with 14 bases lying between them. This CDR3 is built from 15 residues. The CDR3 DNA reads TGCGCCAGCAGCCAAACCGGGACAAACTACTACGAGCAGTACTTC. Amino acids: CASSQTGTNYYEQYF.

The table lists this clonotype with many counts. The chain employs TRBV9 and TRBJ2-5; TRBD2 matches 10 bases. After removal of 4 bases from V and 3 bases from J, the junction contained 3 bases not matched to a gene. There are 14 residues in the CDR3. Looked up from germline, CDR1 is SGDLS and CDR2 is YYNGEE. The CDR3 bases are TGTGCCAGCAGCCCCCTAGCGGGGGAAGAGACCCAGTACTTC. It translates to CASSPLAGEETQYF. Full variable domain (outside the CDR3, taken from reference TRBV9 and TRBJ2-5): DSGVTQTPKHLITATGQRVTLRCSPRSGDLSVYWYQQSLDQGLQFLIQYYNGEERAKGNILERFSAQQFPDLHSELNLSSLELGDSALYFCASSPLAGEETQYFGPGTRLLVL.

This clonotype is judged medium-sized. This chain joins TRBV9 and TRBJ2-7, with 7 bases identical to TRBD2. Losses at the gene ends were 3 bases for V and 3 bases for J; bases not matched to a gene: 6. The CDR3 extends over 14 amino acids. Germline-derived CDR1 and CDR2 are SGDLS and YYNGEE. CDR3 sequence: CASSAGGRLYEQYF. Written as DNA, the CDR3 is TGTGCCAGCAGCGCCGGGGGGAGGCTCTACGAGCAGTACTTC. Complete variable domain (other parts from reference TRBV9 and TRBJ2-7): DSGVTQTPKHLITATGQRVTLRCSPRSGDLSVYWYQQSLDQGLQFLIQYYNGEERAKGNILERFSAQQFPDLHSELNLSSLELGDSALYFCASSAGGRLYEQYFGPGTRLTVT.

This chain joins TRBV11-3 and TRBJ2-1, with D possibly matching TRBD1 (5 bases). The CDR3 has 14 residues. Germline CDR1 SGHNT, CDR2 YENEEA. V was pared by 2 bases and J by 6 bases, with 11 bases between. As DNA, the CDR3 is TGTGCCAGCAGCTTAAGCCAGGGCGCCAATGAGCAGTTCTTC. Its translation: CASSLSQGANEQFF.

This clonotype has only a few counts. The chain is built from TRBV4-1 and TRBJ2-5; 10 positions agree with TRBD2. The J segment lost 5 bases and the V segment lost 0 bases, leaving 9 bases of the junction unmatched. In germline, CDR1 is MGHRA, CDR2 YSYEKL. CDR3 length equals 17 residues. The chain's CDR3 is CASSQEGAGGPWETQYF. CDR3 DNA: TGCGCCAGCAGCCAAGAAGGAGCGGGAGGGCCTTGGGAGACCCAGTACTTC.

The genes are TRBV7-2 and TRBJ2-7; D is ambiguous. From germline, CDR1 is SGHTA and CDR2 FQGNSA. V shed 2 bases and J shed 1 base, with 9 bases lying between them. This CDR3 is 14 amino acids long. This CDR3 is CASSLLRSSYEQYF. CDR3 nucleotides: TGTGCCAGCAGCTTACTCAGGTCGTCCTACGAGCAGTACTTC.

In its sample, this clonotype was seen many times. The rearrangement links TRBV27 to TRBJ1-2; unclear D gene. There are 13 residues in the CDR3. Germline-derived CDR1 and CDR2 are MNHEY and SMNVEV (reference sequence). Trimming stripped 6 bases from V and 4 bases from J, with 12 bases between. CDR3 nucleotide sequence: TGTGCCAGCAGCCTCGGACGGGCCTATGGCTACACCTTC. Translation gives CASSLGRAYGYTF.

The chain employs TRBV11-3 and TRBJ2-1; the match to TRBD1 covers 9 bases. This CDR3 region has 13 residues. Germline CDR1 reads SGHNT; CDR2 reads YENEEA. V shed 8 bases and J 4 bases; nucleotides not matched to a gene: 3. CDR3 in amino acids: CASRDREYNEQFF. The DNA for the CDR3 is TGTGCCAGCCGGGACAGGGAATACAATGAGCAGTTCTTC.

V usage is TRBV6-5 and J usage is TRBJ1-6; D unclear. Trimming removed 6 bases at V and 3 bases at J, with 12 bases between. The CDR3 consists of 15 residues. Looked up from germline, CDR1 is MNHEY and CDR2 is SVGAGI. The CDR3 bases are TGTGCCAGCAGGTTAGGTGCCAACTATAATTCACCCCTCCACTTT. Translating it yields CASRLGANYNSPLHF.

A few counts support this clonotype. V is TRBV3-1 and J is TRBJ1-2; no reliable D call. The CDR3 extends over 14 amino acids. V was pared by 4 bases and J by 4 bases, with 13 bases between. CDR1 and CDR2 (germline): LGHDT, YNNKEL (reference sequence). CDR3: CASSRGYSGYGYTF. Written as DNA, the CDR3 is TGTGCCAGCAGCCGCGGGTACTCTGGCTATGGCTACACCTTC.

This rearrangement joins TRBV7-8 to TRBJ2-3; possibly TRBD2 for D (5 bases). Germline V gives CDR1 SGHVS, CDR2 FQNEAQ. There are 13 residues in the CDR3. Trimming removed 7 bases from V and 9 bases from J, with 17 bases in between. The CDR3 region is CASTPGIGLTQYF. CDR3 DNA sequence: TGTGCCAGCACCCCGGGGATTGGGTTGACGCAGTATTTT.

The CDR3 is CASSLVGVNEQFF. As DNA, the CDR3 is TGTGCCAGCAGCTTAGTAGGGGTCAATGAGCAGTTCTTC. This chain links TRBV11-2 with TRBJ2-1; the D gene is possibly TRBD1 (5 bases). This CDR3 region has 13 residues. Germline CDR1 SGHAT, CDR2 FQNNGV. V was pared by 1 base and J by 6 bases, with 7 bases between.

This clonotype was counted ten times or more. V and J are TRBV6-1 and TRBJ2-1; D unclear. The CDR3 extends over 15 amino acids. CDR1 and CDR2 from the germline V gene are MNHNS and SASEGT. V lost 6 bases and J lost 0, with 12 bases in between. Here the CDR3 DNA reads TGTGCCAGCAGGCGCTATACAAGCTCCTACAATGAGCAGTTCTTC. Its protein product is CASRRYTSSYNEQFF.